This T cell receptor beta chain is drawn from a study of blood T cell repertoires in COVID-19. Study as a whole: T cells, B-cell-depleted T cells, or PBMCs supplied cDNA or gDNA.

Authors' methods: Reference gene primers were amplified, and this amplification served to estimate nucleated cell counts. This table comes from immunoSEQ multiplex PCR, and its TCRdb copy is limited to in-frame clones, with some not included. The V and J calls and clone size are taken from that table; D and trimming were inferred from the DNA. The sample lists approximately 190,000 clones, about 80% occurring once. The V end was cut by 5 bases, the J end by 1 base, with 14 bases between. Per the germline V gene, CDR1 is SGHTA and CDR2 is FQGNSA. The CDR3 totals 15 residues. The study drew participants aged about 18 to 95 years from under 30 US areas.

This receptor was identified in a woman aged 60-75 years with acute COVID-19. The chain carries TRBV7-2 and TRBJ2-5; D may be TRBD2 (6 bases). Sequenced input: PBMCs or T cells enriched from blood (not recorded which). CDR3 sequence: CASSPQGTSQETQYF. Here the CDR3 DNA reads TGTGCCAGCAGCCCCCAAGGGACTTCCCAAGAGACCCAGTACTTC. The whole variable domain, filled in from reference TRBV7-2 and TRBJ2-5, reads GAGVSQSPSNKVTEKGKDVELRCDPISGHTALYWYRQSLGQGLEFLIYFQGNSAPDKSGLPSDRFSAERTGGSVSTLTIQRTQQEDSAVYLCASSPQGTSQETQYFGPGTRLLVL.